A selection of T cell receptor beta chains follows, all from one sample in a study of blood T cell repertoires in COVID-19. This table comes from immunoSEQ multiplex PCR, and its TCRdb copy is limited to in-frame clones, with some not included. The sample lists some 250,000 clones; 75% to 90% were seen once. Sequenced material: peripheral blood. These receptor sequences come from a man aged 30 to 39 with active or convalescent COVID-19. Each CDR3 is given with its conserved first and last residue. The D gene is left open where the match is weak. Rows give clone size only sometimes, using once, few, many, or a class for an expanded clone.

j_call v_call d_call clone_size cdr3_nt cdr3_aa
TRBJ2-3 TRBV5-1 TRBD2 NA TGCGCCAGCAGCCCAGGGACTAGCGGGGGCACAGATACGCAGTATTTT CASSPGTSGGTDTQYF
TRBJ1-1 TRBV29-1 TRBD1 NA TGCAGCGTTGTACGTTTCGCGACAGGGGGTGGTGGCACTGAAGCTTTCTTT CSVVRFATGGGGTEAFF
TRBJ2-1 TRBV7-8 NA NA TGTGCCAGCAGCGCAGAGGGGTACAGCGGGCTCCCCAACAATGAGCAGTTCTTC CASSAEGYSGLPNNEQFF
TRBJ2-3 TRBV30 NA NA TGTGCCTGGAGTGATAGGGGTACGGGCACAGATACGCAGTATTTT CAWSDRGTGTDTQYF
TRBJ1-5 TRBV14 NA NA TGTGCCACGCATACACCTCTGCCCCAGCATTTT CATHTPLPQHF
TRBJ1-2 TRBV6-5 NA NA TGTGCCAGCCAGTCAGCCAGGTTCACCGATGGCTACACCTTC CASQSARFTDGYTF
TRBJ2-5 TRBV7-3 NA NA TGTGCCAGCAGCCTGGCGGGGAAGGGGGAGACCCAGTACTTC CASSLAGKGETQYF
TRBJ1-2 TRBV29-1 NA NA TGCAGCGTTGCAGAGCCCCAGGGGAGCCATGGCTACACCTTC CSVAEPQGSHGYTF
TRBJ1-2 TRBV4-2 NA few TGTGCCAGCAGCCAAGATGGCGACCGAAGGGGTGGCTACACCTTC CASSQDGDRRGGYTF
TRBJ1-5 TRBV18 NA NA TGTGCCAGCTCAACAGATAGCAATCAGCCCCAGCATTTT CASSTDSNQPQHF
TRBJ2-3 TRBV24-1 TRBD1 NA TGTGCCACCAGTGGGACAGGGGCGTTGGATACGCAGTATTTT CATSGTGALDTQYF
TRBJ1-6 TRBV6-1 NA NA TGTGCCAGCAGTGAAAGAGGTGGGACAAGCTATAATTCACCCCTCCACTTT CASSERGGTSYNSPLHF
TRBJ1-1 TRBV27 NA NA TGTGCCAGCAGTAACAACGGGGGTGCTGAAGCTTTCTTT CASSNNGGAEAFF
TRBJ1-5 TRBV19 TRBD1 NA TGTGCCAGTAGGGGGGGACAGTTCAATCGGCCCCAGCATTTT CASRGGQFNRPQHF
TRBJ1-1 TRBV7-6 NA once TGTGCCAGCAGCCGGGGGGGGAACACTGAAGCTTTCTTT CASSRGGNTEAFF
TRBJ1-6 TRBV5-1 TRBD1 once TGCGCCAGCACCGGAGGGGGCGGGTCGGATTCACCCCTCCACTTT CASTGGGGSDSPLHF
TRBJ1-3 TRBV3-1/TRBV3-2 NA NA TGTGCCAGCAGCCAAGCAACAGGGAGCATTCGATCTGGAAACACCATATATTTT CASSQATGSIRSGNTIYF
TRBJ1-2 TRBV12-3/TRBV12-4 TRBD1 NA TGTGCCAGCAGTCCAGTACGAACAGGGGGCCACACCTTC CASSPVRTGGHTF
TRBJ1-1 TRBV25-1 NA few TGTGCCAGCAGACCACCGGTGGGGGGATCTGAAGCTTTCTTT CASRPPVGGSEAFF
TRBJ1-1 TRBV5-8 NA NA TGTGCCAGCTGCCACACCAACACTGAAGCTTTCTTT CASCHTNTEAFF
TRBJ2-1 TRBV7-9 TRBD2 NA TGTGCCAGCAGCTTACCGTCGGGACTAGTCAGTGAGCAGTTCTTC CASSLPSGLVSEQFF
TRBJ1-2 TRBV7-6 NA NA TGTGCCAGCAGCCCGGGACTTAACTATGGCTACACCTTC CASSPGLNYGYTF
TRBJ1-4 TRBV7-9 NA NA TGTGCCAGCAGCTCCGGCCTGACTGGGAATGAAAAACTGTTTTTT CASSSGLTGNEKLFF
TRBJ1-1 TRBV5-1 NA NA TGCGCCAGCAGCCACAGGGAAATGAACACTGAAGCTTTCTTT CASSHREMNTEAFF
TRBJ2-1 TRBV5-1 TRBD2 few TGCGCCAGCAAAGCGGGGGAGTCCTACAATGAGCAGTTCTTC CASKAGESYNEQFF
TRBJ1-1 TRBV6-5 TRBD1 NA TGTGCCAGCAGGCAGGGGGACGCTCGGTTCCATTTT CASRQGDARFHF
TRBJ2-5 TRBV5-1 NA once TGCGCCAGCGGCGGAGGTACTGGAGAGACCCAGTACTTC CASGGGTGETQYF
TRBJ2-1 TRBV6-5 TRBD2 once TGTGCCAGCAACCGGGGGGGGGTAGACGCCGGTGAGCAGTTCTTC CASNRGGVDAGEQFF
TRBJ1-4 TRBV7-9 NA NA TGTGCCAGCAGCTTAGGAGGCGGGATTCGGTATGAAAAACTGTTTTTT CASSLGGGIRYEKLFF
TRBJ2-2 TRBV4-3 TRBD2 NA TGCGCCAGCAGCCAGTTTGTAAATAGCGGGACCGGGGAGCTGTTTTTT CASSQFVNSGTGELFF
TRBJ2-3 TRBV7-2 TRBD2 NA TGTGCCAGCATTAGCGGGAACCCCACAGATACGCAGTATTTT CASISGNPTDTQYF
TRBJ1-6 TRBV9 TRBD1 NA TGTGCCAGCAGTTCAGGGGGTTTGGGGTCACCCCTCCACTTT CASSSGGLGSPLHF
TRBJ2-5 TRBV4-2 TRBD1 NA TGTGCCAGCAGCCAGCTGGGACAGGGGCCGGATCAAGAGACCCAGTACTTC CASSQLGQGPDQETQYF
TRBJ1-3 TRBV5-4 NA NA TGTGCCAGCAGCAGGGAGACGGGAAACACCATATATTTT CASSRETGNTIYF
TRBJ2-3 TRBV6-5 NA NA TGTGCCAGCGGAGGAGGAGGGCCCACAGATACGCAGTATTTT CASGGGGPTDTQYF
TRBJ1-6 TRBV18 NA NA TGTGCCAGCTCACCACAAGCGGGGTATAATTCACCCCTCCACTTT CASSPQAGYNSPLHF
TRBJ1-2 TRBV18 TRBD1 NA TGTGCCAGCTCTCCGGGACAGAGAGAGTATGGCTACACCTTC CASSPGQREYGYTF
TRBJ2-5 TRBV18 NA NA TGTGCCAGCTCACCACGTCGGGAGACCCAGTACTTC CASSPRRETQYF
TRBJ1-1 TRBV9 TRBD1 NA TGTGCCAGCAGCGTAGGAGAACAGGGGCCGTTTAACACTGAAGCTTTCTTT CASSVGEQGPFNTEAFF
TRBJ2-3 TRBV19 NA once TGTGCCAGCGCCCGCGGGGGCGGAGATACGCAGTATTTT CASARGGGDTQYF
TRBJ2-5 TRBV5-5 NA once TGTGCCTCCGGGGGTAGTAAACAAGAGACCCAGTACTTC CASGGSKQETQYF
TRBJ2-1 TRBV5-8 NA NA TGTGCCAGCAGCTTGGAAGTATTGGGGGCTCATGAGCAGTTCTTC CASSLEVLGAHEQFF